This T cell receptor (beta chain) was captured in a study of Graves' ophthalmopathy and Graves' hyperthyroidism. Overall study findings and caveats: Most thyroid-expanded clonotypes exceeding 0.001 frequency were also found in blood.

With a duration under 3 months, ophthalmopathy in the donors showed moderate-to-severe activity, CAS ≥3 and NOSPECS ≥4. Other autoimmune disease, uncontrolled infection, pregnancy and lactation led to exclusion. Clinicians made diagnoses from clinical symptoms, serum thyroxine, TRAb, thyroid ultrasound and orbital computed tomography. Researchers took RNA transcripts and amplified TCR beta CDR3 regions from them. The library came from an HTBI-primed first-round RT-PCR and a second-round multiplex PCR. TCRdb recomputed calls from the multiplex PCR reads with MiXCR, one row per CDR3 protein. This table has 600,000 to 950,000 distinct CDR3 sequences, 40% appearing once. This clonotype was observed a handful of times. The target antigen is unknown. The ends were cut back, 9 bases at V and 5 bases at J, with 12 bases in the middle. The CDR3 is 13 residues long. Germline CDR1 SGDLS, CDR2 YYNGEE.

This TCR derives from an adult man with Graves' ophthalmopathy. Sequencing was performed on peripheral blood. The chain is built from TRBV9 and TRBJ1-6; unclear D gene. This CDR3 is CATRRRDNSPLHF. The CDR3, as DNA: TGTGCCACCCGAAGGAGGGATAATTCACCCCTCCACTTT.